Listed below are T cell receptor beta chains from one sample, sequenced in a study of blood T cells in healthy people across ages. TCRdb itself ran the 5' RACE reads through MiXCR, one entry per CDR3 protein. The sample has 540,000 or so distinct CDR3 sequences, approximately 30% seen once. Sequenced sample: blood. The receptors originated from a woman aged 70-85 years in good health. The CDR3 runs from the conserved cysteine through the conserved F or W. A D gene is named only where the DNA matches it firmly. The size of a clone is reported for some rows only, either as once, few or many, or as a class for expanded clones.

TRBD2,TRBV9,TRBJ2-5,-,TGTGCCAGCAGCGAACGGACTAGCGGGGGGGCCTTGCAAGAGACCCAGTACTTC,CASSERTSGGALQETQYF
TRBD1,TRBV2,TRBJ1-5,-,TGTGCCAGCAGTGAAACCTCTGACAGGGCCCGTCAGCCCCAGCATTTT,CASSETSDRARQPQHF
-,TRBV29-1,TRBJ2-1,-,TGCAGCGCAAAGACTCTTGACTACAATGAGCAGTTCTTC,CSAKTLDYNEQFF
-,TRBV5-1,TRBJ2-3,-,TGCGCCAGCAGCTTGGTCCAGGGGGGCGCAGATACGCAGTATTTT,CASSLVQGGADTQYF
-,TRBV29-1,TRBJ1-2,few,TGCAGCGTTGAAAGGGTTGGCTACACCTTC,CSVERVGYTF
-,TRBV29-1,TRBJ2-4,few,TGCAGCGGGGGCGATGCTCTAGCCAAAAACATTCAGTACTTC,CSGGDALAKNIQYF
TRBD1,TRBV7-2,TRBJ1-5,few,TGTGCCAGCAGCTCAGGGGGAGAACAGCCCCAGCATTTT,CASSSGGEQPQHF
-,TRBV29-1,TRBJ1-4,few,TGCAGCGCAGGGGCAGAGAATGAAAAACTGTTTTTT,CSAGAENEKLFF
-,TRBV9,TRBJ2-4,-,TGTGCCAGCAGTAGAACAGGGATAGGGAAAAACATTCAGTACTTC,CASSRTGIGKNIQYF
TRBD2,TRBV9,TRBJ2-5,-,TGTGCCAGCAGCTCCCGGTTATCGGGAGGGGAGACCCAGTACTTC,CASSSRLSGGETQYF
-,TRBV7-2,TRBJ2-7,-,TGTGCCAGCAGCTCGCTCCTACAGGGAATTGGTGAGCAGTACTTC,CASSSLLQGIGEQYF
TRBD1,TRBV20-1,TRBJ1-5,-,TGCAGTGCTAGGGGGACAGGGAGGGATCAGCCCCAGCATTTT,CSARGTGRDQPQHF
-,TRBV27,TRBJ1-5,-,TGTGCCAGCAGTTTATTGGGGGTGGGCAATCAGCCCCGGCATTTT,CASSLLGVGNQPRHF
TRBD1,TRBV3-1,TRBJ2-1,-,TGTGCCAGCAGCCAAGTGGGGGCCGGGACAGGGGTAAGCAATGAGCAGTTCTTC,CASSQVGAGTGVSNEQFF
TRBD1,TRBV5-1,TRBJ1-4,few,TGCGCCAGCAGCTTGACCCTGGGACAGGGTCGGGATGAAAAACTGTTTTTT,CASSLTLGQGRDEKLFF
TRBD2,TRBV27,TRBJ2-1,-,TGTGCCAGCAGTAAGACTAGCGGGGGCCCGAATGAGCAGTTCTTC,CASSKTSGGPNEQFF
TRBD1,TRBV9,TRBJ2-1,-,TGTGCCAGCAGCACTCGACAGGGCGGCAATGAGCAGTTCTTC,CASSTRQGGNEQFF
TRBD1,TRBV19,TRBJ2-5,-,TGTGCCAGTAGTATCTCCGATGGGCAGGGGGCTGGGGCCCAGTACTTC,CASSISDGQGAGAQYF
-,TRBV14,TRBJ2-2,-,TGTGCCAGCAGCCAAGATGAAGGGAATTGGTCCGGGGAGCTGTTTTTT,CASSQDEGNWSGELFF
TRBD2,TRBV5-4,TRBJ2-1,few,TGTGCCACCTTAGACGGACTAGCTAATAGCAATGAGCAGTTCTTC,CATLDGLANSNEQFF
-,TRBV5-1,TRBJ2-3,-,TGCGCCAGCAGCTTGGCAGGGAGGCCAGATACGCAGTATTTT,CASSLAGRPDTQYF
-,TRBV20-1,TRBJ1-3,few,TGCAGTGCTAGAGCGCTCTCCTCTGGAAACACCATATATTTT,CSARALSSGNTIYF
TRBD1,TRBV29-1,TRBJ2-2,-,TGCAGCGTCACGAGGGGGCGCGGAGACGGGGAGCTGTTTTTT,CSVTRGRGDGELFF
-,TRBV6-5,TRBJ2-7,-,TGTGCCAGCAGTTACTCGATTACAGGGATCTACGAGCAGTACTTC,CASSYSITGIYEQYF
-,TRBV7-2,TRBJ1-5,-,TGTGCCAGCAGCTTAGTCAGGGTGGGAAAGCCCCAGCATTTT,CASSLVRVGKPQHF
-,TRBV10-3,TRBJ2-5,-,TGTGCCATGGGGGGCGCCGCACCAGAGACCCTGTACTTC,CAMGGAAPETLYF
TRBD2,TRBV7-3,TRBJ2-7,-,TGTGCCAGCAGCTTACCCACTAGCGGGGGGGCGAATGAGCAGTCCTTC,CASSLPTSGGANEQSF
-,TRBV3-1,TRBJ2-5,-,TGTGCCAGCAGACAGGACCAAGAGACCCAGTACTTC,CASRQDQETQYF
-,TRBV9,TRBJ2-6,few,TGTGCCAGCAGCGTAGAGTCTGGGGCCAACGTCCTGACTTTC,CASSVESGANVLTF
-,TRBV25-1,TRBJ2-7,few,TGTGCCAGCAGTAGGGGCGGAGCGCGGTCCTACGAGCAGTACTTC,CASSRGGARSYEQYF
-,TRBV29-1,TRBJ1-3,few,TGCAGCGTAGCCAGGGGATCTGGAAACACCATATATTTT,CSVARGSGNTIYF
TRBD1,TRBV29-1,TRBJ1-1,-,TGCAGCGGGGGACAGCCGAACACTGAAGCTTTCTTT,CSGGQPNTEAFF
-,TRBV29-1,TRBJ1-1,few,TGCTGCTCGAGGGGTCGTGGGCACACTGAAGCTTTCTTT,CCSRGRGHTEAFF
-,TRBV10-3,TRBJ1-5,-,TGTGCCATCAGTGCCGGGAGGGGCGACCAGCCCCAGCATTTT,CAISAGRGDQPQHF
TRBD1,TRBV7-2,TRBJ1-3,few,TGTGCCAGCAGCAAAGGGGGCCTTGGAAACACCATATATTTT,CASSKGGLGNTIYF
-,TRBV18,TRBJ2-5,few,TGTGCCAGCTCACCGGGACTTCAAGAGACCCAGTGCTTC,CASSPGLQETQCF
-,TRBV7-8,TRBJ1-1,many,TGTGCCAGCAGCCGAGGGGCTGGATTGAACACTGAAGCTTTCTTT,CASSRGAGLNTEAFF
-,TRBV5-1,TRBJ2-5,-,TGCGCCAGCAGCTTGTCTTCCGGCGAGAAAGAGACCCAGTACTTC,CASSLSSGEKETQYF
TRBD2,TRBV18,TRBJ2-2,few,TGTGCCAGCTCACCGGGACTAGCGGGGACCGGGGAGCTGTTTTTT,CASSPGLAGTGELFF
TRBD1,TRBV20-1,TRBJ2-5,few,TGCAGTGCTAGAGATCGAAGGGACAGCCAAGAGACCCAGTACTTC,CSARDRRDSQETQYF
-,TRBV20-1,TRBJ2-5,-,TGCAGTGCTCCTGGACTGGGTCAAGAGACCCAGTACTTC,CSAPGLGQETQYF
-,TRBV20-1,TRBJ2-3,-,TGCAGTGCTAGAGATTTAAAAGGGGGATATACGCAGTATTTT,CSARDLKGGYTQYF
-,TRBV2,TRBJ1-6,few,TGTGCCAACCGGGAGAATAATTCACCCCTCCACTTT,CANRENNSPLHF
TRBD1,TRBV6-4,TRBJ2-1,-,TGTGCCAGCAAGACAGGGTCCTCGAGCTCCTACAATGAGCAGTTCTTC,CASKTGSSSSYNEQFF
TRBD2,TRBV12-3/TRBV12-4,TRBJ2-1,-,TGTGCCAGCAGTCGGCAATTGGGACTAGCGGATAACAATGAGCAGTTCTTC,CASSRQLGLADNNEQFF
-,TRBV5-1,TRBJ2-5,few,TGCGCCAGCAGCTTGTCGTCCCCAGAAGAGACCCAGTACTTC,CASSLSSPEETQYF
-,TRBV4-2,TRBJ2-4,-,TGTGCCAGCATCCAAGAGACAGCTATGTTAGCCAAAAACATTCAGTACTTC,CASIQETAMLAKNIQYF
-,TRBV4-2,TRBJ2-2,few,TGTGCCAGCAGCCAAGTGACAGACCTAAGTACCGGGGAGCTGTTTTTT,CASSQVTDLSTGELFF
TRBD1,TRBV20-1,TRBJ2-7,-,TGCAGTGCTCGCCTGCCAGGGGGTTCCTCCGAGCAGTACTTC,CSARLPGGSSEQYF
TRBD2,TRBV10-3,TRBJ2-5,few,TGTGCCATCAGTGCCAATCTAGCGGGGGGCCAAGAGACCCAGTACTTC,CAISANLAGGQETQYF
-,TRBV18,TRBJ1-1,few,TGTGCCAGCTCACCAACGCGGGGGGCTGAAGCTTTCTTT,CASSPTRGAEAFF
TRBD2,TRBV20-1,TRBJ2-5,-,TGCAGTGCTACCCCGGGACTAGCGGTCCAAGAGACCCAGTACTTC,CSATPGLAVQETQYF
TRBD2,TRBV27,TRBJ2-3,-,TGCGCCAGCAGTTTATCTGGGACTAGTGCCGGAGATACGCAGTATTTT,CASSLSGTSAGDTQYF